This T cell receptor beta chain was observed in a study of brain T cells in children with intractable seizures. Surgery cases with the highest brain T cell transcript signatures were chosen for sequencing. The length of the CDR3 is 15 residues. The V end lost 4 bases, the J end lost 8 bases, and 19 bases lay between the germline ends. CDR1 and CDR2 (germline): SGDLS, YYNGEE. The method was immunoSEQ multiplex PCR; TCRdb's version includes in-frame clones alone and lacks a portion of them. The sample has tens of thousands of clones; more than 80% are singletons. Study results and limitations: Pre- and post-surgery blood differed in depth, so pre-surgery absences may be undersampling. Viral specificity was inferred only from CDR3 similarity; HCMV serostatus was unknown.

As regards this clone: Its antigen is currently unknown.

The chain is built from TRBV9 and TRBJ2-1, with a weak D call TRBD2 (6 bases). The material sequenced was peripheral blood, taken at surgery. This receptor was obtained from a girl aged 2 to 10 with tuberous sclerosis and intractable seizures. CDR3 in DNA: TGTGCCAGCAGCACAGCTTTAGTGGGGGGACATGAGCAGTTCTTC. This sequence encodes CASSTALVGGHEQFF.